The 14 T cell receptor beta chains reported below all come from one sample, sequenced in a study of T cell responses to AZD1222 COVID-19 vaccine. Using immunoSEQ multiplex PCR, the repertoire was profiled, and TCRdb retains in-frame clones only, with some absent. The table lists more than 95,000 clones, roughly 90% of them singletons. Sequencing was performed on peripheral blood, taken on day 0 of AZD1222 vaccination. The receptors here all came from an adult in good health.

CDR3 sequence: CASSPSGVTDTQYF. DNA for the CDR3: TGTGCCAGCTCACCATCGGGAGTGACAGATACGCAGTATTTT. The chain combines TRBV18 with TRBJ2-3, with D perhaps TRBD2 (6 bases). The V gene lost 2 bases and the J gene lost 3 bases, with 9 bases spanning the gap. The CDR3 runs to 14 residues. CDR1 and CDR2 from the germline V gene are KGHSH and LQKENI. Based on the CDR3 plus reference TRBV18 and TRBJ2-3, the full variable domain is NAGVMQNPRHLVRRRGQEARLRCSPMKGHSHVYWYRQLPEEGLKFMVYLQKENIIDESGMPKERFSAEFPKEGPSILRIQQVVRGDSAAYFCASSPSGVTDTQYFGPGTRLTVL.

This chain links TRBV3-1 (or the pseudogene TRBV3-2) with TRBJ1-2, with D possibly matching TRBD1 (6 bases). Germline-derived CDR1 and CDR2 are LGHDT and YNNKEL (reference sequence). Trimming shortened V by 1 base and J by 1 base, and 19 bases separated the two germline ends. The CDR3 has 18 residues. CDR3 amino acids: CASSQAFPTGAFNYGYTF. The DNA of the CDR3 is TGTGCCAGCAGCCAAGCGTTCCCGACAGGAGCTTTTAACTATGGCTACACCTTC.

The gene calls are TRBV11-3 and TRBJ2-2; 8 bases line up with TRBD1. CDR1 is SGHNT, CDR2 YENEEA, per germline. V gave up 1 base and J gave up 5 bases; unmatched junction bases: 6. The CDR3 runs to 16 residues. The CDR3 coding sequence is TGTGCCAGCAGCTTAGGTGGACAGGGATGGACCGGGGAGCTGTTTTTT. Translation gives CASSLGGQGWTGELFF.

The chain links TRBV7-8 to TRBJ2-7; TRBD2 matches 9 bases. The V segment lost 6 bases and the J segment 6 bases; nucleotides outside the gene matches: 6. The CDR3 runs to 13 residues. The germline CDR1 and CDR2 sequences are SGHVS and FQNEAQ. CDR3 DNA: TGTGCCAGCAGGACTAGCGGTAACTCCGAGCAGTACTTC. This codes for CASRTSGNSEQYF. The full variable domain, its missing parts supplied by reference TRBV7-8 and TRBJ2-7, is GAGVSQSPRYKVAKRGQDVALRCDPISGHVSLFWYQQALGQGPEFLTYFQNEAQLDKSGLPSDRFFAERPEGSVSTLKIQRTQQEDSAVYLCASRTSGNSEQYFGPGTRLTVT.

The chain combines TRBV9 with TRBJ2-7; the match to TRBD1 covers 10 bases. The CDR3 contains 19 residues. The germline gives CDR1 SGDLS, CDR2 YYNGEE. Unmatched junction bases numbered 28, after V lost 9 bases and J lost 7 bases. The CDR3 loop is CATSPSGTGEGGLVVEQYF. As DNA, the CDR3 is TGTGCCACCAGTCCCTCCGGGACAGGGGAGGGGGGTTTAGTAGTTGAGCAGTACTTC.

In DNA form, the CDR3 reads TGTGCCAGCAGATTTAGCGGAGGTACGCAGTATTTT. Its translation is CASRFSGGTQYF. The chain has TRBV3-1 (or the pseudogene TRBV3-2) and TRBJ2-3, with a possible D match to TRBD2 (6 bases). The CDR3 runs to 12 residues. The germline V and J ends were trimmed by 6 bases and 8 bases, with 12 bases remaining between them. Germline V gene sequence: CDR1 LGHDT, CDR2 YNNKEL (reference sequence).

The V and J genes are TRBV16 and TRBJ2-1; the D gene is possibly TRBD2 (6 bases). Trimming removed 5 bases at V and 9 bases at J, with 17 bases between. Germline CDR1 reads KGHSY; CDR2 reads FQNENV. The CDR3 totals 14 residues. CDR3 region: CASSNVWGEGEQFF. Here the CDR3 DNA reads TGTGCCAGCAGCAATGTTTGGGGGGAAGGTGAGCAGTTCTTC.

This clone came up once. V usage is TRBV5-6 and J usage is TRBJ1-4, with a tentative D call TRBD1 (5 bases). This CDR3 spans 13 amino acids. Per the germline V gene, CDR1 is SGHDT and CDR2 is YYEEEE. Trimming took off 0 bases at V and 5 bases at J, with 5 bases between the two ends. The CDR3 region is CASSLAGNEKLFF. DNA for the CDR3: TGTGCCAGCAGCTTGGCAGGGAATGAAAAACTGTTTTTT.

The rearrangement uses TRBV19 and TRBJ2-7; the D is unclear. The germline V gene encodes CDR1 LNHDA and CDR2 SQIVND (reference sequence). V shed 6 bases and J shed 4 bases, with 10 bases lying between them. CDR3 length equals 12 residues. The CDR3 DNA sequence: TGTGCCAGTAGCGGAGTAGGGTACGAGCAGTACTTC. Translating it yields CASSGVGYEQYF.

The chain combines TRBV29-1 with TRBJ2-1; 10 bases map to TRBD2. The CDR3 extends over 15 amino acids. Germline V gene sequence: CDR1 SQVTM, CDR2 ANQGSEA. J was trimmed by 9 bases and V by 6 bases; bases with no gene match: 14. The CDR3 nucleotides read TGCAGCGTCACCCCTAGGCTAGCGGGAGCAAGTGAGCAGTTCTTC. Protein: CSVTPRLAGASEQFF.

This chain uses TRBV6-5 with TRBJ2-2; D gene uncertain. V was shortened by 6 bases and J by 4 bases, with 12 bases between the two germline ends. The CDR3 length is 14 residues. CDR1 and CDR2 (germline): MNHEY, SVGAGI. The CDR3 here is CASRLQAVTGELFF. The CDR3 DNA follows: TGTGCCAGCAGGCTTCAGGCGGTCACCGGGGAGCTGTTTTTT.

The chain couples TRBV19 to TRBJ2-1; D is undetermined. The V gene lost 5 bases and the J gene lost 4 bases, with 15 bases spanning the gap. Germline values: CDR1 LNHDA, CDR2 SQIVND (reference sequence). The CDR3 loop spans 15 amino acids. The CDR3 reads CASSPRALPYNEQFF. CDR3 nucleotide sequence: TGTGCCAGTAGTCCTCGGGCCTTGCCGTACAATGAGCAGTTCTTC.

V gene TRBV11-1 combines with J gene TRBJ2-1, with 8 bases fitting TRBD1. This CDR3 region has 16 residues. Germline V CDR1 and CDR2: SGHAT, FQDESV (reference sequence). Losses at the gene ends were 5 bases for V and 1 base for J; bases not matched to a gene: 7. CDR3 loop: CASSPAGGLSYNEQFF. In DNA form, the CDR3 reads TGTGCCAGCAGCCCCGCAGGGGGCTTATCCTACAATGAGCAGTTCTTC.

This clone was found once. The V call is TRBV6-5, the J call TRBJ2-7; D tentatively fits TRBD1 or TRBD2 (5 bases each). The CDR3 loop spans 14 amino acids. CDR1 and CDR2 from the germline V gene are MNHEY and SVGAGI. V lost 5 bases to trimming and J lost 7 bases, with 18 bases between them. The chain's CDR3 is CASSPEVGRGEQYF. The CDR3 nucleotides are TGTGCCAGCAGTCCCGAGGTGGGGCGCGGGGAGCAGTACTTC.